The clone carrying this TCR beta chain turned up a few times. Unique molecular identifiers featured in how the TCRbeta library was prepared. In TCRdb, the PCR reads were re-called with MiXCR into one record per CDR3 protein. The sample holds 350,000 to 450,000 distinct CDR3 sequences, 13% seen once. The data stem from a study of T-cell reconstitution after alpha-beta-depleted transplantation in children. The length of the CDR3 is 13 residues. Trimming pared 4 bases from V and 6 bases from J, leaving 13 bases between. CDR1 is MDHEN, CDR2 SYDVKM, per germline. The receptor was derived from a human donor who donated a stem cell graft to a child with Fanconi anemia. The chain combines TRBV28 with TRBJ2-7; no clear D gene. Sequenced material: PBMCs, taken from the stem cell graft. In DNA, the CDR3 is TGTGCCAGCAGTTGGGCGAACAAGCTCGAGCAGTACTTC. It is translated as CASSWANKLEQYF.